The clone carrying this T cell receptor (beta chain) was detected many times. The data were obtained in a study of regulatory T cells in long-lasting Graves disease. Arm-PCR of CDR3 regions and iRepertoire HTBI primers were used to build TCR beta libraries. TCRdb redid the calling of the multiplex PCR reads with MiXCR, one entry per CDR3 protein. This repertoire shows around 500,000 distinct CDR3 sequences, 15% to 20% found once; its top ten account for 25%. Sample time point: newly diagnosed GD, antithyroid drugs for less than 3 months. From PBMCs, RNA was extracted and then used to make the TCR library. The CDR3 has 16 residues. V was trimmed by 6 bases and J by 1 base, leaving 16 bases between them. The germline V gene has CDR1 MNHNS and CDR2 SASEGT. These sequences were also reported in another study, on T cells in Graves' hyperthyroidism and ophthalmopathy.

The source is a woman aged 40-65 years with Graves disease. This chain uses TRBV6-1 with TRBJ2-1, with D perhaps matching TRBD2 (5 bases). The source material was peripheral blood mononuclear cells (PBMCs), sampled at new diagnosis, from a patient treated with antithyroid drugs. In nucleotides, the CDR3 is TGTGCCAGCAGACTCATCCTCACGGGGTCCTACAATGAGCAGTTCTTC. Protein product: CASRLILTGSYNEQFF.